These T cell receptor beta chains were read from a single sample in a study of memory CD4+ T cells and cytomegalovirus serostatus. The assay was immunoSEQ multiplex PCR, and TCRdb's table has in-frame clones only and misses some. Of some 45,000 clones listed, approximately 74% are singletons. What was sequenced was memory CD4+ T cells from blood. The receptors originated from an adult in good health and CMV-seropositive. Each CDR3 is given with its conserved first and last residue. Each record gives: V gene, J gene, CDR3 length, D gene, clone size, CDR3 protein, CDR3 DNA. A D gene is named only where the DNA matches it firmly. Rows give clone size only sometimes, using once, few, many, or a class for an expanded clone.

V: TRBV29-1; J: TRBJ1-1; length: 15; D: .; size: .; CDR3: CSGGGFGGIGAEAFF; DNA: TGCAGCGGTGGTGGATTCGGGGGGATAGGAGCTGAAGCTTTCTTT
V: TRBV6-5; J: TRBJ2-5; length: 14; D: .; size: few; CDR3: CASSRGRIQETQYF; DNA: TGTGCCAGCAGTCGGGGTCGCATCCAAGAGACCCAGTACTTC
V: TRBV6-4; J: TRBJ2-1; length: 17; D: TRBD1; size: .; CDR3: CASSDTRQGGSYNEQFF; DNA: TGTGCCAGCAGTGACACCCGACAGGGTGGCTCCTACAATGAGCAGTTCTTC
V: TRBV29-1; J: TRBJ1-2; length: 16; D: .; size: .; CDR3: CSVEDQYVGGRYGYTF; DNA: TGCAGCGTTGAAGATCAGTATGTTGGGGGCCGCTATGGCTACACCTTC
V: TRBV7-9; J: TRBJ1-6; length: 17; D: .; size: few; CDR3: CASSFKPTEPSNSPLHF; DNA: TGTGCCAGCAGCTTTAAGCCCACCGAACCCTCAAATTCACCCCTCCACTTT
V: TRBV7-9; J: TRBJ1-2; length: 13; D: TRBD1; size: .; CDR3: CASSQQGGYGYTF; DNA: TGTGCCAGCAGTCAACAGGGGGGTTATGGCTACACCTTC
V: TRBV27; J: TRBJ2-3; length: 15; D: .; size: .; CDR3: CASRTQVISADTQYF; DNA: TGTGCCAGCAGAACACAGGTCATCTCAGCAGATACGCAGTATTTT
V: TRBV6-5; J: TRBJ1-1; length: 14; D: .; size: .; CDR3: CASSYGQGHTEAFF; DNA: TGTGCCAGCAGTTACGGGCAGGGGCACACTGAAGCTTTCTTT
V: TRBV5-1; J: TRBJ2-3; length: 14; D: .; size: .; CDR3: CASGRNPSTDTQYF; DNA: TGCGCCAGTGGACGAAACCCAAGCACAGATACGCAGTATTTT
V: TRBV7-2; J: TRBJ2-7; length: 13; D: .; size: .; CDR3: CASSLGRANEQYF; DNA: TGTGCCAGCAGCTTAGGCAGGGCGAACGAGCAGTACTTC
V: TRBV19; J: TRBJ2-2; length: 17; D: .; size: few; CDR3: CASSIDKNTGNTGELFF; DNA: TGTGCCAGTAGTATAGATAAGAATACAGGGAACACCGGGGAGCTGTTTTTT
V: TRBV19; J: TRBJ1-5; length: 17; D: .; size: .; CDR3: CASSLLWGTVGNQPQHF; DNA: TGTGCCAGTAGTCTACTTTGGGGGACGGTCGGCAATCAGCCCCAGCATTTT
V: TRBV18; J: TRBJ2-7; length: 11; D: .; size: once; CDR3: CASSPRDEQYF; DNA: TGTGCCAGCTCACCACGGGACGAGCAGTACTTC
V: TRBV19; J: TRBJ2-1; length: 12; D: .; size: .; CDR3: CASSTTSSEQFF; DNA: TGTGCCAGTAGTACCACTAGTTCTGAGCAGTTCTTC
V: TRBV5-8; J: TRBJ2-5; length: 18; D: .; size: once; CDR3: CASSLDWAPMKYQETQYF; DNA: TGTGCCAGCAGCTTGGATTGGGCGCCGATGAAATACCAGGAGACCCAGTACTTC
V: TRBV7-7; J: TRBJ2-1; length: 14; D: .; size: .; CDR3: CASSLTGDYNEQFF; DNA: TGTGCTAGCAGCTTGACGGGCGACTACAATGAGCAGTTCTTC
V: TRBV11-3; J: TRBJ2-1; length: 15; D: .; size: .; CDR3: CASSLDSQVIDEQFF; DNA: TGTGCCAGCAGCTTAGATTCCCAGGTTATCGATGAGCAGTTCTTC
V: TRBV6-6; J: TRBJ1-1; length: 12; D: .; size: .; CDR3: CASTSGYTEAFF; DNA: TGTGCCAGCACGTCAGGGTACACTGAAGCTTTCTTT
V: TRBV7-8; J: TRBJ1-4; length: 12; D: .; size: few; CDR3: CASSLATEKLFF; DNA: TGTGCCAGCAGCCTAGCTACTGAAAAACTGTTTTTT
V: TRBV7-2; J: TRBJ2-5; length: 14; D: .; size: .; CDR3: CASSEGNFMGTQYF; DNA: TGTGCCAGCAGCGAAGGGAACTTCATGGGGACCCAGTACTTC
V: TRBV7-2; J: TRBJ1-2; length: 14; D: .; size: once; CDR3: CASSLSRQTYGYTF; DNA: TGTGCCAGCAGCTTATCTAGACAGACTTATGGCTACACCTTC
V: TRBV2; J: TRBJ2-7; length: 13; D: .; size: .; CDR3: CASRGGQLGEQYF; DNA: TGTGCCAGCAGGGGTGGACAGCTGGGGGAGCAGTACTTC
V: TRBV7-9; J: TRBJ2-7; length: 14; D: TRBD1; size: few; CDR3: CASSDRAHLYEQYF; DNA: TGTGCCAGCAGTGACAGGGCCCACCTATACGAGCAGTACTTC
V: TRBV14; J: TRBJ2-1; length: 15; D: .; size: .; CDR3: CASSQGRFHGNEQFF; DNA: TGTGCCAGCAGCCAAGGCCGATTTCATGGGAATGAGCAGTTCTTC
V: TRBV2; J: TRBJ1-4; length: 14; D: .; size: .; CDR3: CASSEDGAGEKLFF; DNA: TGTGCCAGCAGTGAGGACGGAGCGGGCGAAAAACTGTTTTTT
V: TRBV2; J: TRBJ1-2; length: 14; D: .; size: .; CDR3: CASSVDGAVGGYTF; DNA: TGTGCCAGCAGTGTAGACGGAGCCGTTGGCGGCTACACCTTC
V: TRBV5-4; J: TRBJ1-4; length: 15; D: .; size: .; CDR3: CASSLAGAQNEKLFF; DNA: TGTGCCAGCAGCTTGGCCGGGGCCCAAAATGAAAAACTGTTTTTT
V: TRBV7-2; J: TRBJ2-7; length: 17; D: TRBD2; size: .; CDR3: CASSLAGTSGGIYEQYF; DNA: TGTGCCAGCAGCTTAGCAGGGACTAGCGGGGGGATCTACGAGCAGTACTTC
V: TRBV25-1; J: TRBJ2-1; length: 15; D: TRBD2; size: .; CDR3: CASSLAGGPNNEQFF; DNA: TGTGCCAGCAGTCTAGCGGGGGGGCCGAACAATGAGCAGTTCTTC
V: TRBV25-1; J: TRBJ1-1; length: 15; D: .; size: .; CDR3: CASSEFRGGFTEAFF; DNA: TGTGCCAGCAGTGAATTCCGAGGGGGTTTCACTGAAGCTTTCTTT
V: TRBV18; J: TRBJ2-2; length: 17; D: TRBD1; size: .; CDR3: CASSPGQGEVNTGELFF; DNA: TGTGCCAGCTCACCAGGACAGGGGGAGGTGAACACCGGGGAGCTGTTTTTT
V: TRBV5-1; J: TRBJ2-3; length: 15; D: TRBD2; size: .; CDR3: CASSAGTSGVYTQYF; DNA: TGCGCCAGCAGCGCCGGGACTAGTGGTGTGTATACGCAGTATTTT
V: TRBV9; J: TRBJ2-7; length: 15; D: TRBD2; size: .; CDR3: CASSVASGGFDEQYF; DNA: TGTGCCAGCAGCGTCGCTAGCGGGGGGTTCGACGAGCAGTACTTC
V: TRBV7-9; J: TRBJ2-3; length: 14; D: .; size: .; CDR3: CASRSGESTDTQYF; DNA: TGTGCCAGCAGGTCAGGGGAGTCCACAGATACGCAGTATTTT
V: TRBV18; J: TRBJ2-7; length: 13; D: .; size: few; CDR3: CASSPPTGYEQYF; DNA: TGTGCCAGCTCACCACCGACAGGATACGAGCAGTACTTC
V: TRBV5-1; J: TRBJ1-2; length: 14; D: TRBD1; size: .; CDR3: CASSWGQEIASYTF; DNA: TGCGCCAGCAGCTGGGGACAGGAGATTGCTTCCTACACCTTC
V: TRBV11-2; J: TRBJ1-2; length: 16; D: .; size: few; CDR3: CASSTDLLTRGLGYTF; DNA: TGTGCCAGCAGCACTGACCTTTTGACCCGGGGACTCGGCTACACCTTC